There are many counts of the clone carrying this T cell receptor (beta chain). Antigen: not known. An end of the junction does not agree with germline; a read error may underlie this. Every sampled donor was Caucasian and healthy. The CDR3 length is 13 residues. From germline, CDR1 is MGHRA and CDR2 YSYEKL. The sample belongs to a study of identical twins. Each cDNA held unique molecular identifiers, and template switching gave it a universal primer site. TCRdb processed the 5' RACE reads anew with MiXCR; each CDR3 protein has one entry. The repertoire includes about 890,000 distinct CDR3 sequences, approximately 13% of them detected once, and around 1.6% sits in the top ten. Notes on the study in general: Insertions ran lower in abundant cord blood beta clonotypes, though not in memory repertoires. Some out-of-frame alpha sequences were shared by twins, and these showed excess low generation probability.

These data also formed part of another study, on yellow fever vaccine responses in identical twins.

Sequencing was carried out using PBMCs. The clonotype was recovered from a woman between 18 and 29 years old in good health. The rearrangement joins TRBV4-1 to TRBJ2-1; D is possibly TRBD1 or TRBD2 (6 bases each). The CDR3 DNA sequence: TGTGCCAGCAGCCAAGGGGGGTACAATGAGCAGTTCTTC. This sequence encodes CASSQGGYNEQFF.